This T cell receptor beta chain was recorded in a study of Ad26.COV2.S vaccination and SARS-CoV-2 variants. Study-level findings and limits: Spike-specific CD8+ and CD4+ T cell responses reportedly showed substantial breadth after vaccination. Measurements of TCR breadth and depth may have given underestimates of the total T cell responses.

As for this clone: Its cognate antigen is unknown.

J was trimmed by 4 bases and V by 2 bases; bases with no gene match: 19. CDR3 length: 20 residues. Per the germline V gene, CDR1 is LNHNV and CDR2 is YYDKDF (reference sequence). The sample's treatment: over 15 received Ad26.COV2.S at low or high dose, single or two shots; five or six received placebo; per-sample allocation not given. At day 63 after the first vaccine or placebo injection, samples were drawn. Libraries were prepared by immunoSEQ multiplex PCR; TCRdb keeps only in-frame clonotypes and omits some of them. The sample lists about 280,000 clones; around 87% were seen once. The receptor comes from a person aged 18-65 years who received the Ad26.COV2.S COVID-19 vaccine or a placebo. The source was peripheral blood, collected in a trial of Ad26.COV2.S vaccine versus placebo. The V and J genes are TRBV15 and TRBJ1-1; TRBD1 agrees at 10 bases. CDR3 bases: TGTGCCACCAGCAGAACTCCTCCGGGACAGGGGTTCGAGTGGGGCACTGAAGCTTTCTTT. Translated: CATSRTPPGQGFEWGTEAFF. The whole variable domain, filled in from reference TRBV15 and TRBJ1-1, reads DAMVIQNPRYQVTQFGKPVTLSCSQTLNHNVMYWYQQKSSQAPKLLFHYYDKDFNNEADTPDNFQSRRPNTSFCFLDIRSPGLGDTAMYLCATSRTPPGQGFEWGTEAFFGQGTRLTVV.